These 2 T cell receptor beta chains were sequenced from one sample in a study of graft-versus-host responses after intestinal transplantation. Profiled with immunoSEQ multiplex PCR; TCRdb holds only in-frame clones, not every one. The profile covers 120,000 or so clones, with roughly 93% appearing a single time and about 0.51% taken by the ten largest. No antigens are known for them. The starting material was unstimulated CD8+ T cells sorted from spleen or lymph node cells, obtained before intestinal transplant. The receptor set was obtained from a human donor who received an intestinal transplant.

The CDR3 is CASSIDSGRAYEQYF. CDR3 DNA: TGTGCCAGTAGTATAGATAGCGGGAGGGCCTACGAGCAGTACTTC. The genes are TRBV19 and TRBJ2-7; 11 nucleotides align to TRBD2. This CDR3 is 15 amino acids long. J gave up 2 bases and V 0 bases, and 0 bases lay outside the gene matches. The germline V gene has CDR1 LNHDA and CDR2 SQIVND (reference sequence).

The V gene is TRBV11-2, the J gene TRBJ2-1, with 11 bases matching TRBD2. V was pared by 6 bases and J by 2 bases, with 3 bases of the junction left unmatched. The V gene's germline CDR1 is SGHAT and CDR2 FQNNGV. The CDR3 is 15 residues long. In DNA form, the CDR3 reads TGTGCCAGCAGGGATAGCGGGAGGGCCTACAATGAGCAGTTCTTC. Amino acid sequence: CASRDSGRAYNEQFF.